Here is one T cell receptor beta chain with its context. This sample was taken from a study of blood T cell repertoires in COVID-19. About the research overall: COVID-19 samples collected from the United States, Italy and Spain covered acute and convalescent phases. T cells, B-cell-depleted T cells, or PBMCs supplied cDNA or gDNA.

Per the study methods: Estimation of nucleated cell counts relied on the amplification of reference gene primers. Clones were read by immunoSEQ multiplex PCR, and TCRdb kept only the in-frame ones, dropping some. V and J calls and clone size are those listed in that table; D and trimming were worked out from the DNA. Here the sample spans 150,000 to 200,000 clones, about 89% being singletons. This TCR derives from a man in his 70s with acute or convalescent COVID-19. Sequencing was done on a sample of peripheral blood.

The CDR3 sequence: CASSLRDRGIYGYTF. CDR3 DNA: TGTGCCAGCAGCCTACGGGACAGGGGAATTTACGGCTACACCTTC. The chain combines TRBV7-2 with TRBJ1-2; TRBD1 agrees at 10 bases. J was trimmed by 8 bases and V by 5 bases; bases with no gene match: 11. This CDR3 spans 15 amino acids. The germline gives CDR1 SGHTA, CDR2 FQGNSA.